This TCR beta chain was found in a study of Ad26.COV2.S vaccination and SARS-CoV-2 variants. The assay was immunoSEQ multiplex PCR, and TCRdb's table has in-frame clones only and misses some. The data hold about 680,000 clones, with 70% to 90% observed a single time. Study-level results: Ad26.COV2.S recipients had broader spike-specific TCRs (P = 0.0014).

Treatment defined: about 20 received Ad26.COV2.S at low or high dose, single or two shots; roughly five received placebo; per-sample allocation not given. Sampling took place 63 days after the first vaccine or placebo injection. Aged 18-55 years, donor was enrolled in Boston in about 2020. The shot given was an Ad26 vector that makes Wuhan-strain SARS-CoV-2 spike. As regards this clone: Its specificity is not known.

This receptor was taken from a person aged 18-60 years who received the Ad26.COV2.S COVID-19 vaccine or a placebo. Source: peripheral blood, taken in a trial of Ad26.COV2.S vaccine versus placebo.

Here the CDR3 reads CASSQTPGQGWEKLFF. The DNA for the CDR3 is TGTGCCAGCAGCCAAACCCCGGGACAGGGTTGGGAAAAACTGTTTTTT. The gene calls are TRBV4-2 and TRBJ1-4; 9 positions agree with TRBD1. Trimming at V came to 2 bases and at J to 8 bases, leaving 9 bases not matched to a gene. CDR3 size: 16 residues. CDR1 is LGHNA and CDR2 is YNFKEQ in the germline V gene.